The T cell receptor beta chain under discussion was sequenced for a study of blood T cells in healthy people across ages. CDR1 and CDR2 (germline): LGHDT, YNNKEL (reference sequence). V gave up 1 base and J gave up 8 bases, with 8 bases separating them. The CDR3 extends over 12 amino acids. Together with a sample-barcoded 5' primer, a J-beta primer mix was included in a second PCR lasting roughly 6 to 12 cycles. TCRdb independently ran MiXCR on the 5' RACE reads; one entry per CDR3 protein. In the table there are about a million distinct CDR3 sequences, under 50% of which are singletons. This clonotype appeared a single time.

The TCR sequence derives from a man aged 25-40 years in good health. The source material was blood. The gene calls are TRBV3-1 and TRBJ1-2; D is unclear. In nucleotides, the CDR3 is TGTGCCAGCAGCCAAGCGGAAAGGGGCTACACCTTC. This translates into CASSQAERGYTF.